Sequencing of this T cell receptor beta chain was carried out in a study of shared clonotypes between healthy human individuals. All donors qualified as healthy HIV-negative adults and had experienced no recent acute infections or vaccinations. Clones were read by immunoSEQ multiplex PCR, and TCRdb kept only the in-frame ones, dropping some. The sample lists approximately 2.5 million clones; 85% to 95% were seen once. V was clipped by 4 bases and J by 3 bases, with 18 bases between them. Germline-derived CDR1 and CDR2 are MNHNS and SASEGT. CDR3 length equals 17 residues. This chain uses TRBV6-1 with TRBJ1-4; maybe TRBD1 (5 bases). The clonotype originates from a young man in good health. Sequencing input: naive CD4+ T cells sorted from blood. Subset defined: CD45RA+ positively selected. The DNA for the CDR3 is TGTGCCAGCAGTGGCGGGAGGAAAGGGGTTTCTAATGAAAAACTGTTTTTT. Translation: CASSGGRKGVSNEKLFF.